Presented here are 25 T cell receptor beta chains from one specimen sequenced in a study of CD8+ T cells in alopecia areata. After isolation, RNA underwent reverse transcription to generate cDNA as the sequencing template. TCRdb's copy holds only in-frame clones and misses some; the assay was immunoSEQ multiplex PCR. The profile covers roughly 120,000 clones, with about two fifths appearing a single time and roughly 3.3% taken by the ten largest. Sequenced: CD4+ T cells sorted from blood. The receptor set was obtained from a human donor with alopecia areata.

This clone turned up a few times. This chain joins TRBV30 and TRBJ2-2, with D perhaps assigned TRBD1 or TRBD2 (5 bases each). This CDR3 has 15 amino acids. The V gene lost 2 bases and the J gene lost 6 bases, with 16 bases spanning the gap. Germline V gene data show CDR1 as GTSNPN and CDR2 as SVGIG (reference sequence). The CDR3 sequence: CAWSTRDLEAGELFF. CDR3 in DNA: TGTGCCTGGAGTACCCGGGACCTAGAGGCCGGGGAGCTGTTTTTT.

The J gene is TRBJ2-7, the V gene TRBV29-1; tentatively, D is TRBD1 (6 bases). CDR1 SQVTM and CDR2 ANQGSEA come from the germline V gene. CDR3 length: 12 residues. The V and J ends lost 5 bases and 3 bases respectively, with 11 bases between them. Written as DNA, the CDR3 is TGCAGCGTTTCCGCAGGGGACTACGAGCAGTACTTC. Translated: CSVSAGDYEQYF.

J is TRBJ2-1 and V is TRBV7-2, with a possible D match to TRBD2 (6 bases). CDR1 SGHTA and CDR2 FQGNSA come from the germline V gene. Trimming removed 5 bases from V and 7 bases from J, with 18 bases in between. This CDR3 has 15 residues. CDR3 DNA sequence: TGTGCCAGCAGCCGCCGTATGGAGGGAGTTAATGAGCAGTTCTTC. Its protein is CASSRRMEGVNEQFF.

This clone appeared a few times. The CDR3 here is CSVESQGSFYNEQFF. CDR3 DNA: TGCAGCGTTGAATCTCAGGGATCTTTCTACAATGAGCAGTTCTTC. This sequence joins TRBV29-1 and TRBJ2-1, with D possibly TRBD1 on 5 matching bases. Trimming took 2 bases from V and 3 from J, leaving 14 bases between them. Looked up from germline, CDR1 is SQVTM and CDR2 is ANQGSEA. CDR3 length: 15 amino acids.

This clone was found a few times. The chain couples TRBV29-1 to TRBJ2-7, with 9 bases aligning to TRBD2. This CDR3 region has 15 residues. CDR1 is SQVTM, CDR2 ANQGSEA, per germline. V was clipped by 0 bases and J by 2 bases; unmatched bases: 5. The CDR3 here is CSVEDVGGRAYEQYF. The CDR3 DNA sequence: TGCAGCGTTGAAGATGTCGGCGGGAGGGCCTACGAGCAGTACTTC.

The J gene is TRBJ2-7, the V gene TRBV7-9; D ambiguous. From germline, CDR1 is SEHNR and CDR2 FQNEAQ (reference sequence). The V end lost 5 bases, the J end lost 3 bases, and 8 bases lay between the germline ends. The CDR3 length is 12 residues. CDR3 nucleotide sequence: TGTGCCAGCAGCGAGAGACACTACGAGCAGTACTTC. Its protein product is CASSERHYEQYF.

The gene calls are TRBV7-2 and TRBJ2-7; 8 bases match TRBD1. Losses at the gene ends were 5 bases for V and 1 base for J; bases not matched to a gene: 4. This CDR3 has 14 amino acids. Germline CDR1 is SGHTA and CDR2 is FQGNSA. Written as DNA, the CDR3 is TGTGCCAGCAGCACCCGACAGGGGTCCTACGAGCAGTACTTC. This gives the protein CASSTRQGSYEQYF.

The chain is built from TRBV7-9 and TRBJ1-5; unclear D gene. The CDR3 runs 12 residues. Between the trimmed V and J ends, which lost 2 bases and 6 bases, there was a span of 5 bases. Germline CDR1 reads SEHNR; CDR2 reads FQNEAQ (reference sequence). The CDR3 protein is CASSLRGQPQHF. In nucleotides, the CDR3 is TGTGCCAGCAGCTTAAGAGGTCAGCCCCAGCATTTT.

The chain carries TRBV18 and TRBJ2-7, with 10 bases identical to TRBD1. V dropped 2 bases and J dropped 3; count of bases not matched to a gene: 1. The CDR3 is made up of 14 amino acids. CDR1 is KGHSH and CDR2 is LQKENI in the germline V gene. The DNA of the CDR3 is TGTGCCAGCTCACCAGACAGGGGGCACTACGAGCAGTACTTC. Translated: CASSPDRGHYEQYF.

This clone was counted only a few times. The DNA of the CDR3 is TGCAGCGTAATTCCTGGACAGGGATCAAGGAGGAACACTGAAGCTTTCTTT. The encoded protein is CSVIPGQGSRRNTEAFF. The V call is TRBV29-1, the J call TRBJ1-1; TRBD1 matches at 8 bases. Germline V CDR1 and CDR2: SQVTM, ANQGSEA. The CDR3 is 17 residues long. With V trimmed by 6 bases and J by 1 base, 16 bases remained unmatched. The full variable domain, completed using reference TRBV29-1 and TRBJ1-1, is SAVISQKPSRDICQRGTSLTIQCQVDSQVTMMFWYRQQPGQSLTLIATANQGSEATYESGFVIDKFPISRPNLTFSTLTVSNMSPEDSSIYLCSVIPGQGSRRNTEAFFGQGTRLTVV.

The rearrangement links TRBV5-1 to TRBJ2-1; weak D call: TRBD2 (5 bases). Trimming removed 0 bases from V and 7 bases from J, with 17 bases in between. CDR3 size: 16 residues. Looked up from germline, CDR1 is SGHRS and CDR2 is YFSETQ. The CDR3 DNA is TGCGCCAGCAGCTTGGCCATAGCGCCACCCACAAATGAGCAGTTCTTC. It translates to CASSLAIAPPTNEQFF.

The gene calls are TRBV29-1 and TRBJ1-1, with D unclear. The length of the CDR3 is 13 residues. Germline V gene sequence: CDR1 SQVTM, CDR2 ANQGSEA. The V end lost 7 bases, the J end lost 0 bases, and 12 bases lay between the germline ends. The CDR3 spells CSAKLPLNTEAFF. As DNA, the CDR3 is TGCAGCGCCAAACTCCCTTTGAACACTGAAGCTTTCTTT.

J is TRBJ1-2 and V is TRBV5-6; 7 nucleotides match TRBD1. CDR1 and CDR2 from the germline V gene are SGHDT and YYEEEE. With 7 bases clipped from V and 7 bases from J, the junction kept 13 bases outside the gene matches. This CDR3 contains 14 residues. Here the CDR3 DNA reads TGTGCCAGCGGGACGACAGGGATCGCTAGTGGCTACACCTTC. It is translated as CASGTTGIASGYTF.

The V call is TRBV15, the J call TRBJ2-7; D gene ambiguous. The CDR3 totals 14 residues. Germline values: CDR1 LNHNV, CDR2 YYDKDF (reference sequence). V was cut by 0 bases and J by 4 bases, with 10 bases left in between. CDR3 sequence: CATSRDAARYEQYF. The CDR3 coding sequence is TGTGCCACCAGCAGAGATGCGGCCAGATACGAGCAGTACTTC. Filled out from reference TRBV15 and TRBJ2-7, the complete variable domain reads DAMVIQNPRYQVTQFGKPVTLSCSQTLNHNVMYWYQQKSSQAPKLLFHYYDKDFNNEADTPDNFQSRRPNTSFCFLDIRSPGLGDTAMYLCATSRDAARYEQYFGPGTRLTVT.

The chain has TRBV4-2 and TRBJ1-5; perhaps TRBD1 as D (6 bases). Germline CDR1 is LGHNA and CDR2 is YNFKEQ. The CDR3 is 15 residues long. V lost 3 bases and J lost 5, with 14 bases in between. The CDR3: CASSQRGHTDQPQHF. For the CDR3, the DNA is TGTGCCAGCAGCCAGAGGGGACATACAGATCAGCCCCAGCATTTT.

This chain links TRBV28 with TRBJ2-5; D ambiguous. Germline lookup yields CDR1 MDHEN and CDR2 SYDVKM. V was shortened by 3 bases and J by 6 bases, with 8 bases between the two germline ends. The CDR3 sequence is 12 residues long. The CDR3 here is CASSFSRQTQYF. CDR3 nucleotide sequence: TGTGCCAGCAGTTTTTCTAGGCAGACCCAGTACTTC. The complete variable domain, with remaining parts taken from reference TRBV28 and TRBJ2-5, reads DVKVTQSSRYLVKRTGEKVFLECVQDMDHENMFWYRQDPGLGLRLIYFSYDVKMKEKGDIPEGYSVSREKKERFSLILESASTNQTSMYLCASSFSRQTQYFGPGTRLLVL.

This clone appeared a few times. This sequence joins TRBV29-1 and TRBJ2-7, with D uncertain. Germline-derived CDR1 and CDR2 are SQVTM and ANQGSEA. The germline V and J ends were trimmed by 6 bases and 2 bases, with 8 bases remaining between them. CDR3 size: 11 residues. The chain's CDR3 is CSVVDTYEQYF. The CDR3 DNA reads TGCAGCGTGGTAGACACCTACGAGCAGTACTTC.

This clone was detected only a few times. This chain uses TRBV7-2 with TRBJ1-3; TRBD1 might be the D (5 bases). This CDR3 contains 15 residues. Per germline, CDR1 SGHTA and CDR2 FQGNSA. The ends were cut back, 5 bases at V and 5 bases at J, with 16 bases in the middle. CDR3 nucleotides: TGTGCCAGCAGCAACAGGAGGGGATTAAGAAACACCATATATTTT. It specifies CASSNRRGLRNTIYF.

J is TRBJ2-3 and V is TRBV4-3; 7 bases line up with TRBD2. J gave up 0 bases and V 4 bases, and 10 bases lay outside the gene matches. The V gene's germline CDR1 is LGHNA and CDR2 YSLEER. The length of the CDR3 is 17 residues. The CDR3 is CASSRRGGDFSTDTQYF. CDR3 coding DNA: TGCGCCAGCAGCCGTCGCGGGGGAGACTTCAGCACAGATACGCAGTATTTT.

CDR3: CAWRGGRAPAYGYTF. CDR3 nucleotide sequence: TGTGCCTGGAGGGGGGGCAGGGCCCCTGCCTATGGCTACACCTTC. This chain connects TRBV30 to TRBJ1-2; D may be TRBD1 (6 bases). Trimming pared 3 bases from V and 4 bases from J, leaving 18 bases between. This CDR3 region has 15 residues. Germline V gene sequence: CDR1 GTSNPN, CDR2 SVGIG (reference sequence).

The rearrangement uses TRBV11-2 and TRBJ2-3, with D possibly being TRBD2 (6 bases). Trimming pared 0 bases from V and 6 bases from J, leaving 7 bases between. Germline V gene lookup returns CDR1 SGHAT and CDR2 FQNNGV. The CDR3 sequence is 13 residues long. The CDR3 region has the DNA TGTGCCAGCAGCTTAGATGCGGGGGATACGCAGTATTTT. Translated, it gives CASSLDAGDTQYF.

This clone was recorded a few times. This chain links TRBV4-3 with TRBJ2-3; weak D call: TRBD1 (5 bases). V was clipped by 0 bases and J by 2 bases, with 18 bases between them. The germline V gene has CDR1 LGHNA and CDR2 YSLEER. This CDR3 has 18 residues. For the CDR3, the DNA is TGCGCCAGCAGCCAAGATCTCCAGGGCGGATTATACACAGATACGCAGTATTTT. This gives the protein CASSQDLQGGLYTDTQYF.

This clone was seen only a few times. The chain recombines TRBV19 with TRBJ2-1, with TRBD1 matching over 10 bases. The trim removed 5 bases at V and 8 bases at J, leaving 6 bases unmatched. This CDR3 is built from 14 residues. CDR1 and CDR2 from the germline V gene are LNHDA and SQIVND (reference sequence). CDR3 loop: CASSDRGRHDEQFF. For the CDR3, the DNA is TGTGCCAGTAGTGACAGGGGGCGCCACGATGAGCAGTTCTTC.

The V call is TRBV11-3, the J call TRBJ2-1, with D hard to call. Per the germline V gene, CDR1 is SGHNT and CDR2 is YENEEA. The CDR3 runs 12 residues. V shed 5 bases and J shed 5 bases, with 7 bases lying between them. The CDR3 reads CASSPSNNEQFF. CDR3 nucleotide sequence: TGTGCCAGCAGCCCGAGTAACAATGAGCAGTTCTTC.

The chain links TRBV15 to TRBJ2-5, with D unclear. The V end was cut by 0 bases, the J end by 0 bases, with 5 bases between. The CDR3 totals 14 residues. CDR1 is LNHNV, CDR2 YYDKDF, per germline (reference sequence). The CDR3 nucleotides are TGTGCCACCAGCAGAGAGAAGTACCAAGAGACCCAGTACTTC. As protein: CATSREKYQETQYF.